This T cell receptor beta chain was captured in a study of beta chain features in type 1 diabetes (dated by TCRdb to the late 2010s). Regarding the study in general: Patients and healthy donors did not differ in mean age, gender distribution, total cell number or subset yield. Naive and central memory subsets were obtained from all 30 or so donors, but regulatory and stem cell-like memory subsets were isolated from only 8 patients and roughly 8 healthy donors. A total of about 100,000,000 sorted cells were examined across all samples, and RNA yield correlated strongly with the number of cells per subset. In the study, recently diagnosed type 1 diabetes patients and matched healthy donors were compared on the TCRB repertoires of their sorted circulating CD4+ T cell subsets.

All of the isolated RNA was reverse transcribed with the High Capacity cDNA Reverse Transcription Kit, so expressed TCRB transcripts were sequenced. Deep immunoSEQ sequencing was performed on naive, central memory and regulatory T cell samples, with an average of roughly 4 million total reads per sample. Sorted cells were lysed in RLT buffer and RNA was extracted with DNase-treated RNeasy Micro or Mini kits, depending on cell number. To prevent cross-contamination, each cell subset was processed individually, whereas patient and healthy donor samples were processed jointly. Using the immunoSEQ multiplex PCR, TCRB sequences were amplified from cDNA into 87-bp fragments spanning the CDR3 region. Sequencing of the amplicons was done on the Illumina HiSeq platform. In the paper's pipeline: Synthetic template baselines were used to correct PCR bias computationally, reads within Hamming distance 2 were collapsed, and singletons that could not be merged were discarded. Reads were aligned to IMGT to assign V, D and J genes, CDR3 length, and insertions or deletions at six rearrangement sites. Clonotype counts were normalized to sorted cell number within each subset before computing true diversity and Gini coefficients with the tcR R package. Repertoire sharing was quantified using the overlap coefficient calculated on TCRB nucleotide sequences. Out-of-frame TCRB sequences from naive cells were analyzed as a proxy for the pre-selection repertoire. Sourced from immuneACCESS, this table was stored by TCRdb with only in-frame sequences that have V and J called. A share of the clones is absent; for the studies checked, an unresolved V gene accounts for under half, and the remainder has no known explanation. V, J and clone size reflect that table, while D and trimming were determined from the DNA. Here the sample has about 340,000 clones; roughly 12% occur a single time. The top ten hold about 0.016% of the sample.

Reading the germline V gene gives CDR1 SQVTM and CDR2 ANQGSEA. Trimming takes 3 bases from V and 6 bases from J, and the germline ends sit 13 bases apart. The CDR3 measures 13 amino acids from cysteine to phenylalanine. The kept DNA is CDR3 alone, 39 bases in frame from the first base. Each donor gave one peripheral blood draw, averaging roughly 120 mL, which was collected into heparinised tubes. Naive, central memory, regulatory and stem cell-like memory CD4+ T cells were sorted on a BD FACSAria II using a panel including CD45RO, CCR7, CD25, CD127, CD95 and CD27. Every sorted population had a purity above 95%. Right away, PBMCs were isolated by Lymphoprep density gradient centrifugation and were stained directly, with no culture step. To minimize batch effects, samples were stained and sorted in pairs, one healthy donor with one patient per experiment. This clone was found a few times. This receptor's antigen is unknown. Base-call qualities are not available, and no considerably larger clone is one nucleotide away.

The paper's findings and limits, for the study overall: Naive, central memory and regulatory TCRB repertoires appeared to be more alike among patients than among healthy donors. PCR might favor shorter templates, but patient and control samples were amplified and corrected together, so any skew would affect both groups equally. Fewer insertions and more nucleotide deletions at VDJ recombination sites were observed in patients with type 1 diabetes, implying thymic rearrangement abnormalities. HLA sub-analyses involved small numbers of individuals, so any influence of HLA type on TCRB rearrangement remained unresolved. Because cDNA rather than genomic DNA was sequenced, highly expressing activated cells could have been over-represented, although no difference in activation and CD3 levels was found between groups. Type 1 diabetes patients showed a moderate but significant shortening of TCRB CDR3 length in all four CD4+ subsets.

The TCR comes from a woman in her late teens or twenties with type 1 diabetes. The rearranged segments are TRBV29-1 and TRBJ2-3; a tentative D call is TRBD2 (6 bases match). Material for sequencing was naive CD4+ T cells from blood. The intended sense of this specimen's cell subset or site label: true naive CD4+ T cells. Read as DNA, the sequence is TGCAGCGTTGAGGGGGGAGTGAGTGATACGCAGTATTTT. It codes for CSVEGGVSDTQYF.